The rows below give T cell receptor beta chains drawn from one sample of a study of response to subunit inactivated influenza vaccine. TCRdb used MiXCR to reprocess the RT-PCR reads, holding one entry per CDR3 protein. The sample carries approximately 170,000 distinct CDR3 sequences, approximately 15% recorded once. This material consisted of CD8+ T cells sorted from PBMCs, taken about 5 days after vaccination. The receptors were sampled from a man aged 50-59 years who received an inactivated influenza vaccine. Both conserved end residues are part of each CDR3. The order of the fields is V gene, J gene, D gene, clone size, CDR3 DNA, CDR3 protein. D genes are given only for firm matches. Clone size is shown for a subset of rows, as once, few, many or a class of expanded clone.

TRBV12-3/TRBV12-4	TRBJ2-7	-	few	TGTGCCAGCAGTTTAGAAGGTAGCCTTGACGAGCAGTACTTC	CASSLEGSLDEQYF
TRBV7-2	TRBJ2-7	-	-	TGTGCCAGCAGCTTAGGGGGGACGAGTGAGCAGTACTTC	CASSLGGTSEQYF
TRBV7-9	TRBJ1-5	-	few	TGTGCCAGCAGCCCGTCCGGGGGCTATCAGCCCCAGCATTTT	CASSPSGGYQPQHF
TRBV27	TRBJ1-1	-	-	TGTGCCAGCAGTTTAGGCCGGAGCGCTGAAGCTTTCTTT	CASSLGRSAEAFF
TRBV6-2/TRBV6-3	TRBJ2-2	TRBD2	few	TGTGCCAGCAGTTTGCTGCCCCCGGGACTAGCGGGGGCGAACACCGGGGAGCTGTTTTTT	CASSLLPPGLAGANTGELFF
TRBV28	TRBJ2-4	TRBD1	-	TGTGCCAGCAGTCTTCGGACAGGTTTAGCCAAAAACATTCAGTACTTC	CASSLRTGLAKNIQYF
TRBV20-1	TRBJ1-1	TRBD1	-	TGCAGTGCTTCCCCGGCGAGGGGGCTGCCCACTGAAGCTTTCTTT	CSASPARGLPTEAFF
TRBV11-2	TRBJ2-7	-	few	TGTGCCAGCAGCTTAGGGGTGGGATACTACGAGCAGTACTTC	CASSLGVGYYEQYF
TRBV12-3/TRBV12-4	TRBJ2-1	-	-	TGTGCCAGCAGTCCCTTCCGGGGGACATACAATGAGCAGTTCTTC	CASSPFRGTYNEQFF
TRBV5-6	TRBJ1-5	-	-	TGTGCCAGCAGCTCCCTTTTTGGGGGTCAGCCCCAGCATTTT	CASSSLFGGQPQHF
TRBV6-5	TRBJ2-2	-	-	TGTGCCAGCAGTTTCGGGGATTTGGAATTCGGGGAGCTGTTTTTT	CASSFGDLEFGELFF
TRBV6-5	TRBJ1-3	-	-	TGTGCCAGCAGTTTGACAGGACCTGGAAACACCATATATTTT	CASSLTGPGNTIYF
TRBV20-1	TRBJ1-5	-	-	TGCAGTGCTAGAGATCTGGCAGGGTGGGATCAGCCCCAGCATTTT	CSARDLAGWDQPQHF
TRBV6-1	TRBJ2-7	TRBD1	few	TGTGCCAGCAAAAAAGGACAGGGAAGTACCTACGAGCAGTACTTC	CASKKGQGSTYEQYF
TRBV7-8	TRBJ1-5	-	many	TGTGCCAGCAGCTTAGATTTTATTTTAGCTGTGGGTGGTCGCAATCAGCCCCAGCATTTT	CASSLDFILAVGGRNQPQHF
TRBV7-2	TRBJ2-7	TRBD2	once	TGTGCCAGCAGCCCCGTAGCGGGAGTGGGTTCCTACGAGCAGTACTTC	CASSPVAGVGSYEQYF
TRBV5-6	TRBJ2-3	TRBD2	many	TGTGCCAGCAGCTTTGGGACTAGCATGTACGGGCCTGGCTTCACAGATACGCAGTATTTT	CASSFGTSMYGPGFTDTQYF
TRBV6-2/TRBV6-3	TRBJ2-2	-	few	TGTGCCAGCAGTGACCTGGGTCCCTCCAACACCGGGGAGCTGTTTTTT	CASSDLGPSNTGELFF
TRBV7-9	TRBJ2-7	-	few	TGTGCCAGCAGCCACTACTGGGCCTACGAGCAGTACTTC	CASSHYWAYEQYF
TRBV28	TRBJ2-7	TRBD2	-	TGTGCCAGCAGTACCCCATTGTTAGCGGGAGGCCTCGAGGTCAAATTC	CASSTPLLAGGLEVKF
TRBV7-9	TRBJ2-2	-	-	TGTGCCAGCAGCTTAGGGGTGACTAACACCGGGGAGCTGTTTTTT	CASSLGVTNTGELFF
TRBV12-3/TRBV12-4	TRBJ2-7	-	-	TGTGCCAGCAGTTTAGGTGGGGGTACCCACGAGCAGTACTTC	CASSLGGGTHEQYF
TRBV24-1	TRBJ2-1	-	-	TGTGCCACCAGTGCCCAGGGGGGGCCTGAGCAGTTCTTC	CATSAQGGPEQFF
TRBV12-3/TRBV12-4	TRBJ2-7	-	-	TGTGCCAGCAGACCTACCGGGACGCCGTCCTACGAGCAGTACTTC	CASRPTGTPSYEQYF
TRBV4-3	TRBJ1-2	-	few	TGCGCCAGCAGCCAAGAGTTGGGGATTAACTATGGCTACACCTTC	CASSQELGINYGYTF
TRBV5-6	TRBJ2-1	-	few	TGTGCCAGCAGCTTGGCCGCAGGGGATTCCTACAATGAGCAGTTCTTC	CASSLAAGDSYNEQFF
TRBV2	TRBJ2-3	-	few	TGTGCCAGCAGTGAGAAAACACAGTATTTT	CASSEKTQYF
TRBV12-3/TRBV12-4	TRBJ2-2	-	-	TGTGCCAGCAGTTTCTCCCGGGGTCAGGGAGAGTTCACCGGGGAGCTGTTTTTT	CASSFSRGQGEFTGELFF
TRBV29-1	TRBJ2-2	-	many	TGCAGCGTTGAGTTTAGCCCCGGCGGGGAGCTGTTTTTT	CSVEFSPGGELFF
TRBV9	TRBJ2-1	-	-	TGTGCCAGCAGCCCGAGCGACCAAACCAATGAGCAGTTCTTC	CASSPSDQTNEQFF
TRBV5-1	TRBJ2-1	TRBD1	-	TGCGCCAGCAGCTTAACCCATGGGACAGGGTCCAATGAGCAGTTCTTC	CASSLTHGTGSNEQFF
TRBV27	TRBJ2-1	TRBD1	many	TGTGCCAGCAGTTTATCGTGGCAGGGGGCCTACAATGAGCAGTTCTTC	CASSLSWQGAYNEQFF
TRBV18	TRBJ2-3	-	-	TGTGCCAGCTCATACTCAGATCATGCTAGCACAGATACGCAGTATTTT	CASSYSDHASTDTQYF
TRBV6-2/TRBV6-3	TRBJ2-1	-	few	TGTGCCAGCAGTTTCGGACTGGGGGATGGAGAGCAGTTCTTC	CASSFGLGDGEQFF
TRBV4-3	TRBJ2-1	-	few	TGCGCCAGCAGCCAAGATTATTTGACGAATGAGCAGTTCTTC	CASSQDYLTNEQFF
TRBV20-1	TRBJ2-7	-	few	TGCAGTGCCCTCAACATGCACCAACCCTACGAGCAGTACTTC	CSALNMHQPYEQYF
TRBV11-1	TRBJ2-4	-	few	TGTGCCAGCAGCTTAGGTCAGGGGCACGCGTGGGCCAAAAACATTCAGTACTTC	CASSLGQGHAWAKNIQYF
TRBV20-1	TRBJ1-5	-	-	TGCAGTGTACCGTTCCCCAGAGCCCAGCATTTT	CSVPFPRAQHF
TRBV7-2	TRBJ2-7	-	few	TGTGCCAGCAGCTTTACAGGGATCTACTACGAGCAGTACTTC	CASSFTGIYYEQYF
TRBV9	TRBJ2-7	-	few	TGTGCCAGCAGCGTAGGTAGCTCTCACTCCTACGAGCAGTACTTC	CASSVGSSHSYEQYF
TRBV7-9	TRBJ2-2	TRBD2	few	TGTGCCAGCAGATCTAGCGGGGGGGTTGCCCGGGAGCTGTTTTTT	CASRSSGGVARELFF